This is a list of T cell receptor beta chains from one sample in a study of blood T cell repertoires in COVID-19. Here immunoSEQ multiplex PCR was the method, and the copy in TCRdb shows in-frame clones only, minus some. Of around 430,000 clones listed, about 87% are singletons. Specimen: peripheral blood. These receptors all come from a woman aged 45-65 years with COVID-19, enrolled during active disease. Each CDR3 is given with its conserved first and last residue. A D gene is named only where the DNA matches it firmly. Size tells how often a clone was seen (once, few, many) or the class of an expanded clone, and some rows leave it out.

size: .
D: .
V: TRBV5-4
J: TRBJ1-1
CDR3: CASSSSAPGIPFF
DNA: TGTGCCAGCAGCTCCTCTGCCCCAGGGATACCTTTCTTT

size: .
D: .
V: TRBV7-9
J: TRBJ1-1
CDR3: CASTWEGGAFF
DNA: TGTGCCAGCACCTGGGAGGGTGGTGCTTTCTTT

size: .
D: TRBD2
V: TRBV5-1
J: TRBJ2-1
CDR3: CASSFGRDLAGDYNEQFF
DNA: TGCGCCAGCAGCTTTGGGAGAGATCTAGCGGGGGATTACAATGAGCAGTTCTTC

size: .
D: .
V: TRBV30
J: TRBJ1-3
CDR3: CAWSVGSPGVGNTIYF
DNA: TGTGCCTGGAGTGTGGGTAGTCCCGGGGTAGGGAACACCATATATTTT

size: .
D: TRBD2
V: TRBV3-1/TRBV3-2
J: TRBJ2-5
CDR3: CASSQGSGGGETQYF
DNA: TGTGCCAGCAGCCAAGGTTCTGGGGGGGGAGAGACCCAGTACTTC

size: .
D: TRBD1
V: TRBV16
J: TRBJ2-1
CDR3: CASSPSTGGKEQFF
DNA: TGTGCCAGCAGCCCCTCGACAGGGGGAAAGGAGCAGTTCTTC

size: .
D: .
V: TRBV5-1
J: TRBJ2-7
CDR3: CASSSGAGYEQYF
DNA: TGCGCCAGCAGCTCAGGGGCCGGCTACGAGCAGTACTTC

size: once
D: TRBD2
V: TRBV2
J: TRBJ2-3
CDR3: CASSGGSTSGGRGTDTQYF
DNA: TGTGCCAGCAGTGGAGGTTCTACTAGCGGGGGGCGAGGCACAGATACGCAGTATTTT

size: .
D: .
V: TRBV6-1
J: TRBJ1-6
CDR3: CASSEAGTRTYNSPLHF
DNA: TGTGCCAGCAGTGAGGCAGGAACCCGTACCTATAATTCACCCCTCCACTTT

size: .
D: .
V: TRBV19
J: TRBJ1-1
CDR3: CASSNRGKLTEAFF
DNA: TGTGCCAGTAGTAACCGGGGGAAATTAACTGAAGCTTTCTTT